This T cell receptor (beta chain) derives from a study of CD8+ T cells in alopecia areata. Study at large: Disease severity was quantified as SALT score of affected scalp area. General study points: Many expanded lesional clones persisted during tofacitinib (in both scalp and blood).

Treatment here: oral pan-JAK inhibitor, 5-10 mg twice daily. Alopecia areata patients had lesional scalp punch biopsies and peripheral blood taken from them. About this clone: The antigen remains unidentified.

The CDR3 spans 15 residues. The ends lost 4 bases at V and 6 bases at J; junction bases unmatched: 10. Germline V lookup: CDR1 MNHEY, CDR2 SVGAGI. Extracted from the samples, RNA was reverse transcribed into cDNA to serve as the sequencing template. Generated by immunoSEQ multiplex PCR, the TCRdb table keeps only in-frame clones and is missing some. The sample records over 90,000 clones, more than 75% being singletons. The sample consisted of CD8+ T cells sorted from blood, taken at roughly week 30, from a patient treated with tofacitinib. The sequence came from a human donor with alopecia areata. V usage is TRBV6-5 and J usage is TRBJ1-1; 8 bases are a match to TRBD1. CDR3 sequence: CASSLRTDRDAEAFF. Written as DNA, the CDR3 is TGTGCCAGCAGTTTACGCACGGACAGGGACGCTGAAGCTTTCTTT.